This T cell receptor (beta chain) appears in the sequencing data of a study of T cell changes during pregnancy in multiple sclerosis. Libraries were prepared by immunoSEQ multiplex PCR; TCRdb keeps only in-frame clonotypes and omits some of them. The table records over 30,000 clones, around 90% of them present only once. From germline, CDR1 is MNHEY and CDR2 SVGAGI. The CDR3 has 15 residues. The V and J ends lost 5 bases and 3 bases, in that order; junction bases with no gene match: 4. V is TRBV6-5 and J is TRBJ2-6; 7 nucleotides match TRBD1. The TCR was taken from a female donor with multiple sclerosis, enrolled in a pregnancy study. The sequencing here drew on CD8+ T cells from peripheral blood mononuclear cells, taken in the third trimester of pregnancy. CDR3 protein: CASSTGQVGANVLTF. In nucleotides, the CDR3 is TGTGCCAGCAGTACTGGACAGGTTGGGGCCAACGTCCTGACTTTC.